These T cell receptor beta chains were read from a single sample in a study of blood T cell repertoires in COVID-19. TCRdb's copy holds only in-frame clones and misses some; the assay was immunoSEQ multiplex PCR. Of some 150,000 clones in the sample, approximately 80% were seen once. Sequences were obtained from peripheral blood. Every receptor here comes from a woman between 35 and 50 years old with active or convalescent COVID-19. CDR3s include the opening cysteine and the closing phenylalanine or tryptophan. The D gene is left open where the match is weak. For some rows the clone size is stated as once, few or many, or as a class when expanded; others skip it.

D gene	V gene	J gene	clone size	CDR3 protein	CDR3 DNA
NA	TRBV6-5	TRBJ1-5	NA	CASSYSGRVGNQPQHF	TGTGCCAGCAGTTACTCGGGCAGGGTGGGCAATCAGCCCCAGCATTTT
NA	TRBV18	TRBJ2-1	NA	CASSPTEDEQFF	TGTGCCAGCTCACCGACGGAGGATGAGCAGTTCTTC
NA	TRBV4-1	TRBJ2-1	NA	CASSQGSGYNEQFF	TGCGCCAGCAGCCAAGGTTCAGGGTACAATGAGCAGTTCTTC
NA	TRBV24-1	TRBJ2-3	NA	CATSEASNTQYF	TGTGCCACCAGTGAAGCTTCAAATACGCAGTATTTT
TRBD1	TRBV18	TRBJ2-7	NA	CASSPPKGQGTYEQYF	TGTGCCAGCTCACCACCGAAGGGACAGGGCACCTACGAGCAGTACTTC
TRBD1	TRBV10-3	TRBJ1-2	once	CAISLTGGNYGYTF	TGTGCCATCAGCCTGACAGGGGGTAACTATGGCTACACCTTC
TRBD2	TRBV7-2	TRBJ2-1	NA	CASSLALTSGGSYNEQFF	TGTGCCAGCAGCTTAGCCCTGACTAGCGGGGGGTCCTACAATGAGCAGTTCTTC
TRBD2	TRBV28	TRBJ2-1	NA	CASSPPGGGYNEQFF	TGTGCCAGCAGTCCCCCGGGAGGGGGATACAATGAGCAGTTCTTC
TRBD2	TRBV5-1	TRBJ2-7	NA	CASSLGLAGRNYEQYF	TGCGCCAGCAGTCTGGGGCTAGCGGGGCGAAACTACGAGCAGTACTTC
NA	TRBV20-1	TRBJ2-1	NA	CSARQGYEQFF	TGCAGTGCTAGACAGGGCTATGAGCAGTTCTTC
TRBD1	TRBV25-1	TRBJ1-2	NA	CASRGGTGHHGYTF	TGTGCCAGCAGGGGGGGGACAGGGCATCATGGCTACACCTTC
TRBD2	TRBV3-1/TRBV3-2	TRBJ2-7	NA	CASSPSGGEYEQYF	TGTGCCAGCAGCCCTAGCGGGGGGGAGTACGAGCAGTACTTC
TRBD1	TRBV19	TRBJ1-4	NA	CASSIDRTGPTRPNEKLFF	TGTGCCAGTAGTATAGATCGGACAGGGCCCACGCGCCCTAATGAAAAACTGTTTTTT
NA	TRBV7-8	TRBJ1-5	NA	CASSSPPYQPQHF	TGTGCCAGCAGCTCCCCCCCGTATCAGCCCCAGCATTTT
TRBD1	TRBV5-1	TRBJ1-1	few	CASSLMGRGYDEAFF	TGCGCCAGCAGCTTGATGGGCAGGGGGTATGATGAAGCTTTCTTT
NA	TRBV10-3	TRBJ1-5	few	CAISEFGNQPQHF	TGTGCCATCAGTGAATTCGGCAATCAGCCCCAGCATTTT
NA	TRBV2	TRBJ1-1	NA	CASSEAPAGYTEAFF	TGTGCCAGCAGTGAAGCGCCGGCAGGCTACACTGAAGCTTTCTTT
NA	TRBV7-2	TRBJ2-7	once	CASSLDWGVSYEQYF	TGTGCCAGCAGCTTAGATTGGGGGGTCTCGTACGAGCAGTACTTC
NA	TRBV11-2	TRBJ2-7	few	CASSPAQGTYEQYF	TGTGCCAGCAGCCCCGCCCAGGGAACCTACGAGCAGTACTTC
TRBD1	TRBV12-3/TRBV12-4	TRBJ1-4	NA	CASNRQGQKLFF	TGTGCCAGCAACCGACAGGGCCAAAAACTGTTTTTT
NA	TRBV28	TRBJ1-2	NA	CASSLAGGYTF	TGTGCCAGCAGTTTAGCGGGGGGCTACACCTTC
TRBD1	TRBV7-6	TRBJ1-2	NA	CASSSPGTGDGYGYTF	TGTGCCAGCAGCTCTCCCGGGACAGGGGACGGCTACGGCTACACCTTC
NA	TRBV11-2	TRBJ2-3	NA	CASSSFVGGSTDTQYF	TGTGCCAGCAGCTCCTTCGTTGGGGGGAGCACAGATACGCAGTATTTT
NA	TRBV5-4	TRBJ2-3	many	CASRPPGLSDTDTQYF	TGTGCCAGCAGGCCACCGGGACTGAGCGACACAGATACGCAGTATTTT
NA	TRBV6-1	TRBJ1-4	NA	CASSENQGAGEKLFF	TGTGCCAGCAGTGAAAATCAAGGGGCCGGGGAAAAACTGTTTTTT
TRBD1	TRBV5-4	TRBJ2-7	NA	CASSHETGATYEQYF	TGTGCCAGCAGCCATGAAACAGGGGCCACCTACGAGCAGTACTTC
NA	TRBV20-1	TRBJ2-7	NA	CSARGGYEQYF	TGCAGTGCGAGGGGGGGCTACGAGCAGTACTTC
NA	TRBV27	TRBJ1-1	NA	CASTTGRGQAEAFF	TGTGCCAGCACCACGGGGAGGGGTCAGGCTGAAGCTTTCTTT
NA	TRBV28	TRBJ1-5	NA	CASRQGLSGSNQPQHF	TGTGCCAGCAGGCAAGGGTTATCGGGGAGCAATCAGCCCCAGCATTTT
NA	TRBV27	TRBJ1-2	NA	CASSLLLGAAGYTF	TGTGCCAGCAGTTTATTACTGGGGGCGGCAGGCTACACCTTC
TRBD1	TRBV28	TRBJ1-5	NA	CASSYGRGGTNQPQHF	TGTGCCAGCAGTTATGGAAGAGGGGGCACAAATCAGCCCCAGCATTTT
NA	TRBV30	TRBJ1-1	NA	CAWSASVNTEAFF	TGTGCCTGGAGCGCGAGTGTGAACACTGAAGCTTTCTTT
TRBD2	TRBV6-4	TRBJ2-2	NA	CANSPGLAVNTGELFF	TGTGCCAACTCCCCGGGACTAGCGGTGAACACCGGGGAGCTGTTTTTT
NA	TRBV21-1	TRBJ1-2	NA	CASSRQGDYGYTF	TGTGCCAGCAGCCGACAGGGCGATTATGGCTACACCTTC
NA	TRBV6-5	TRBJ2-6	NA	CASSYPGAGANVLTF	TGTGCCAGCAGTTACCCAGGGGCTGGGGCCAACGTCCTGACTTTC
TRBD1	TRBV29-1	TRBJ2-2	NA	CSVEGGDRNTGELFF	TGCAGCGTTGAAGGTGGGGACAGGAACACCGGGGAGCTGTTTTTT
NA	TRBV7-9	TRBJ1-1	NA	CASSLATVNTEAFF	TGTGCCAGCAGCTTAGCGACAGTGAACACTGAAGCTTTCTTT
NA	TRBV5-4	TRBJ2-7	few	CASSLDPGGPYEQYF	TGTGCCAGCAGCTTGGATCCAGGGGGGCCCTACGAGCAGTACTTC
NA	TRBV18	TRBJ1-1	NA	CASSPAFTGTLMNTEAFF	TGTGCCAGCTCACCTGCGTTCACAGGAACGCTCATGAACACTGAAGCTTTCTTT
NA	TRBV5-1	TRBJ1-2	NA	CASSLGQMNYGYTF	TGCGCCAGCAGCTTGGGACAGATGAACTATGGCTACACCTTC
TRBD1	TRBV5-1	TRBJ1-4	NA	CASSLQGADNEKLFF	TGCGCCAGCAGCTTACAGGGGGCGGACAATGAAAAACTGTTTTTT
NA	TRBV7-7	TRBJ1-4	NA	CASSNKWGANEKLFF	TGTGCTAGCAGTAATAAATGGGGGGCTAATGAAAAACTGTTTTTT
NA	TRBV28	TRBJ1-3	NA	CASTFGVSGNTIYF	TGTGCCAGCACGTTCGGGGTCTCTGGAAACACCATATATTTT
NA	TRBV21-1	TRBJ2-3	NA	CASSKARLDGNTDTQYF	TGTGCCAGCAGCAAAGCGCGACTAGATGGGAACACAGATACGCAGTATTTT
NA	TRBV2	TRBJ1-1	NA	CATVTELNTEAFF	TGTGCCACGGTAACAGAGTTGAACACTGAAGCTTTCTTT
NA	TRBV7-8	TRBJ1-6	NA	CASSLGSFLRGNNSPLHF	TGTGCCAGCAGCTTAGGAAGTTTCCTAAGAGGAAATAATTCACCCCTCCACTTT
TRBD2	TRBV7-9	TRBJ2-1	NA	CASSLGEREIRNEQFF	TGTGCCAGCAGCTTAGGGGAGCGGGAGATTAGGAATGAGCAGTTCTTC